These 3 T cell receptor beta chains were all obtained from the same sample, sequenced in a study of beta chain features in type 1 diabetes. The authors reverse transcribed all of the isolated RNA, so sequencing captured expressed TCRB transcripts. Generated by immunoSEQ multiplex PCR, the TCRdb table keeps only in-frame clones and is missing some. The top ten hold about 1% of the sample, which has 20,000 to 25,000 clones, approximately 70% seen once. Regarding the study as a whole: People with Type 1 diabetes carried modestly yet significantly shorter TCRB CDR3s in all four CD4+ subsets.

These TCRs' antigens remain unknown. Sequenced material: stem cell memory CD4+ T cells from blood. The receptors were sampled from a woman in her thirties or forties with type 1 diabetes.

The chain has TRBV2 and TRBJ1-5; 7 bases map to TRBD1. The CDR3 consists of 14 residues. The germline gives CDR1 SNHLY, CDR2 FYNNEI. Losses at the gene ends were 2 bases for V and 5 bases for J; bases not matched to a gene: 3. Here the CDR3 reads CASSELQGYQPQHF. The CDR3 DNA reads as TGTGCCAGCAGTGAACTACAGGGGTATCAGCCCCAGCATTTT.

The V gene is TRBV18, the J gene TRBJ2-1, with 7 bases that match TRBD2. Germline CDR1 KGHSH, CDR2 LQKENI. Trimming at V came to 4 bases and at J to 9 bases, leaving 9 bases not matched to a gene. There are 14 residues in the CDR3. The CDR3, as DNA: TGTGCCAGCTCACAGAAGACTAGCCTATTTGAGCAGTTCTTC. Translated: CASSQKTSLFEQFF. Looking up the rest from reference TRBV18 and TRBJ2-1 gives the full variable domain: NAGVMQNPRHLVRRRGQEARLRCSPMKGHSHVYWYRQLPEEGLKFMVYLQKENIIDESGMPKERFSAEFPKEGPSILRIQQVVRGDSAAYFCASSQKTSLFEQFFGPGTRLTVL.

Here the CDR3 reads CASSQQRRAGELFF. In nucleotides, the CDR3 is TGTGCCAGCAGCCAACAGCGGCGCGCCGGGGAGCTGTTTTTT. The chain combines TRBV14 with TRBJ2-2; tentative D call: TRBD2 (5 bases). Trimming shortened V by 2 bases and J by 6 bases, and 10 bases separated the two germline ends. The CDR3 is 14 residues long. CDR1 is SGHDN, CDR2 FVKESK, per germline.